The T cell receptor (beta chain) described here comes from a study of beta chain features in type 1 diabetes. Germline CDR1 is SGHTA and CDR2 is FQGNSA. The CDR3 length is 14 residues. With 9 bases removed from V and 4 bases from J, the gap between germline ends came to 15 bases. Comments on this clone: Its specificity is not known.

Sequenced material consisted of expressed TCRB transcripts (all of the isolated RNA was reverse transcribed). This table comes from immunoSEQ multiplex PCR, and its TCRdb copy is limited to in-frame clones, with some not included. The table records more than 150,000 clones, less than 9.5% of them present only once. Regarding the study as a whole: A moderate, significant TCRB CDR3 shortening appeared in type 1 diabetes across four CD4+ subsets.

The chain carries TRBV7-2 and TRBJ2-2, with a weak D call TRBD1 (6 bases). Sequencing was performed on central memory CD4+ T cells from blood. The source of this sequence is a woman under 30 in good health. CDR3: CASNLRGTTGELFF. CDR3 bases: TGTGCCAGTAATCTTAGGGGGACCACCGGGGAGCTGTTTTTT.